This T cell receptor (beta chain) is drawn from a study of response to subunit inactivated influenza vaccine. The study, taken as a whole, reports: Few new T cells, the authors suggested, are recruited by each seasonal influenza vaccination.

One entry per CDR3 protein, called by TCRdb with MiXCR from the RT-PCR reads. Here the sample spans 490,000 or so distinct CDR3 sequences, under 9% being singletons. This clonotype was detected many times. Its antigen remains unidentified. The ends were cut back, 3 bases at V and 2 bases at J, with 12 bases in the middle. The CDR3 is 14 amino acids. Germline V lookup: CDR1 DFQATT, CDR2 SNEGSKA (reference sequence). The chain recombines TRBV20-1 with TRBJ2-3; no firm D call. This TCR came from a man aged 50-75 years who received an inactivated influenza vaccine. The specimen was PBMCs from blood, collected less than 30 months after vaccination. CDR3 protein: CSASPQYHTDTQYF. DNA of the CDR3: TGCAGTGCTAGTCCACAATACCACACAGATACGCAGTATTTT.